Listed here are 2 T cell receptor beta chains from one sample, sequenced in a study of T-cell reconstitution after alpha-beta-depleted transplantation in children. During its preparation, the TCRbeta library received unique molecular identifiers. TCRdb recomputed calls from the PCR reads with MiXCR, one row per CDR3 protein. The data hold approximately 120,000 distinct CDR3 sequences, with roughly 10% observed a single time. The starting material was PBMCs, mostly from graft donor cells, obtained 180 days after TCRalphabeta/CD19-depleted stem cell transplant. These receptors were taken from a girl in the first two years of life who had a stem cell transplant for combined immunodeficiency, so the T cells may come from the graft donor.

The chain uses TRBV20-1 and TRBJ1-5; weak D call: TRBD1 (6 bases). Per the germline V gene, CDR1 is DFQATT and CDR2 is SNEGSKA (reference sequence). This CDR3 has 16 residues. V lost 0 bases, J lost 4 bases, and 16 bases lay in between. The CDR3 sequence is CSARDLGGPWNQPQHF. The CDR3 coding sequence is TGCAGTGCTAGAGATCTTGGGGGCCCTTGGAATCAGCCCCAGCATTTT.

This clonotype was recorded a few times. The rearrangement joins TRBV6-5 to TRBJ1-5; tentatively, D is TRBD1 (6 bases). The CDR3 totals 14 residues. V gave up 4 bases and J gave up 5 bases, with 12 bases separating them. Looked up from germline, CDR1 is MNHEY and CDR2 is SVGAGI. The CDR3 is CASSSGDNYQPQHF. CDR3 bases: TGTGCCAGCAGTTCTGGGGACAACTATCAGCCCCAGCATTTT.